The clone carrying this T cell receptor beta chain was observed a handful of times. Primed by a sample-barcoded 5' primer and a J-beta primer mix, a second PCR proceeded for roughly 6 to 12 cycles. The yield of each sample was at least 2.5 million CDR3-containing paired-end reads. TCRdb processed the 5' RACE reads anew with MiXCR; each CDR3 protein has one entry. This sample has more than 600,000 distinct CDR3 sequences, with about 25% found just once. This specimen belongs to a study of blood T cells in healthy people across ages. At the level of the study: Roughly one uniquely barcoded beta molecule per two T cells was captured.

This CDR3 spans 14 amino acids. The germline gives CDR1 DFQATT, CDR2 SNEGSKA (reference sequence). This same sample was also part of a study on T cells of mothers and their children. This second report adds: Thymic selection, a shaping force on TCR recombination output, acts similarly in related and unrelated pairs.

The gene calls are TRBV20-1 and TRBJ2-5; 12 bases line up with TRBD2. Gene TRBJ2-1 matches the end of the DNA better, so the J call may be wrong. The TCR sequence derives from a boy between 10 and 17 years old in good health. Material: blood. In DNA, the CDR3 is TGCAGTGGTCTGATGGGACTAGCGGGCAATGAGCAGTTCTTC. It encodes CSGLMGLAGNEQFF.